A single sample gave rise to the 17 T cell receptor beta chains below, sequenced in a study of T cell responses to AZD1222 COVID-19 vaccine. Produced via immunoSEQ multiplex PCR; TCRdb's table is partial and in-frame only. The sample gives about 110,000 clones, over 80% of which show up once; 6.2% is in the top ten. The specimen was peripheral blood, collected 28 days after the second AZD1222 dose. The source of these receptors is an adult who received the AZD1222 COVID-19 vaccine.

The chain joins TRBV4-1 to TRBJ2-4, with unresolved D. In germline, CDR1 is MGHRA, CDR2 YSYEKL. V was shortened by 2 bases and J by 3 bases, with 8 bases between the two germline ends. There are 14 residues in the CDR3. The CDR3 coding sequence is TGCGCCAGCAGCCAAAGCAGTATCAAAAACATTCAGTACTTC. This gives the protein CASSQSSIKNIQYF.

The rearrangement uses TRBV9 and TRBJ2-2; the match to TRBD2 covers 9 bases. The CDR3 consists of 15 residues. CDR1 is SGDLS, CDR2 YYNGEE, per germline. J lost 5 bases, V lost 3 bases, and 5 bases had no gene match. Here the CDR3 reads CASSAPGLATGELFF. Written as DNA, the CDR3 is TGTGCCAGCAGCGCACCGGGACTAGCTACCGGGGAGCTGTTTTTT. Full variable domain (remainder filled in from reference TRBV9 and TRBJ2-2): DSGVTQTPKHLITATGQRVTLRCSPRSGDLSVYWYQQSLDQGLQFLIQYYNGEERAKGNILERFSAQQFPDLHSELNLSSLELGDSALYFCASSAPGLATGELFFGEGSRLTVL.

This sequence joins TRBV7-9 and TRBJ1-1; TRBD1 might be the D (5 bases). The germline V gene encodes CDR1 SEHNR and CDR2 FQNEAQ (reference sequence). The length of the CDR3 is 12 residues. V gave up 1 base and J gave up 10 bases, with 10 bases separating them. CDR3 sequence reads: CASSLGRGSAFF. The CDR3 nucleotides are TGTGCCAGCAGCTTAGGCCGGGGCTCAGCTTTCTTT.

The chain joins TRBV9 to TRBJ1-1, with TRBD1 matching 9 bases. This CDR3 is built from 15 residues. Per the germline V gene, CDR1 is SGDLS and CDR2 is YYNGEE. The ends lost 3 bases at V and 1 base at J; junction bases unmatched: 4. The DNA for the CDR3 is TGTGCCAGCAGCGGGGGACAGGGATCGAACACTGAAGCTTTCTTT. It encodes CASSGGQGSNTEAFF.

The chain couples TRBV28 to TRBJ1-2; unclear D gene. Germline V gene sequence: CDR1 MDHEN, CDR2 SYDVKM. This CDR3 region has 15 residues. V lost 3 bases to trimming and J lost 7 bases, with 18 bases between them. The CDR3 loop reads CASSFETSGVGGYTF. CDR3 nucleotide sequence: TGTGCCAGCAGTTTCGAAACGTCTGGTGTAGGTGGCTACACCTTC.

The chain is built from TRBV24-1 and TRBJ1-2, with D unresolved. V dropped 4 bases and J dropped 0 bases, with 2 bases sitting between them. Germline lookup yields CDR1 KGHDR and CDR2 SFDVKD. This CDR3 comprises 12 residues. The CDR3 region is CATSEANYGYTF. CDR3 DNA sequence: TGTGCCACCAGTGAAGCTAACTATGGCTACACCTTC.

V is TRBV27 and J is TRBJ2-7; tentatively, D is TRBD2 (7 bases). The V gene lost 1 base and the J gene lost 6 bases, with 13 bases spanning the gap. This CDR3 is built from 14 residues. Germline CDR1 and CDR2: MNHEY and SMNVEV (reference sequence). Here the CDR3 reads CASSLWEGGSEQYF. CDR3 coding DNA: TGTGCCAGCAGTTTATGGGAGGGGGGGAGCGAGCAGTACTTC.

The rearrangement joins TRBV18 to TRBJ1-1; 8 bases align to TRBD1. The V gene end was trimmed by 4 bases and the J gene end by 2 bases; junction bases not matched to a gene: 6. From germline, CDR1 is KGHSH and CDR2 LQKENI. The CDR3 is 15 residues long. The CDR3 bases are TGTGCCAGCTCACGGTCCGACAGGGGCAACACTGAAGCTTTCTTT. Protein: CASSRSDRGNTEAFF.

This clone was picked up one time. J is TRBJ1-2 and V is TRBV2; 8 nucleotides agree with TRBD1. The CDR3 length is 15 residues. V dropped 2 bases and J dropped 4; count of bases not matched to a gene: 6. Germline V gene sequence: CDR1 SNHLY, CDR2 FYNNEI. This CDR3 reads CASSEQGAELYGYTF. CDR3 coding DNA: TGTGCCAGCAGTGAACAGGGGGCAGAGCTCTATGGCTACACCTTC.

This chain connects TRBV6-2 or TRBV6-3 to TRBJ2-2; 8 bases are a match to TRBD1. The CDR3 is made up of 15 amino acids. The V segment lost 4 bases and the J segment 3 bases; nucleotides outside the gene matches: 4. The germline gives CDR1 MNHEY, CDR2 SVGEGT. This CDR3 is CASSSTGGDTGELFF. Here the CDR3 DNA reads TGTGCCAGCAGTTCAACAGGGGGAGACACCGGGGAGCTGTTTTTT.

The rearrangement joins TRBV7-2 to TRBJ2-7; 7 bases are shared with TRBD2. The germline V gene has CDR1 SGHTA and CDR2 FQGNSA. V was pared by 1 base and J by 0 bases, with 0 bases of the junction left unmatched. CDR3 size: 14 residues. The CDR3 DNA reads TGTGCCAGCAGCTTAGAGCGGGACTCCTACGAGCAGTACTTC. It encodes CASSLERDSYEQYF.

The chain couples TRBV28 to TRBJ2-7; D is perhaps TRBD2 (6 bases). The CDR3 contains 15 residues. Germline V lookup: CDR1 MDHEN, CDR2 SYDVKM. The V end lost 5 bases, the J end lost 1 base, and 15 bases lay between the germline ends. CDR3 coding DNA: TGTGCCAGCAGTGCCCCGGGAGACCCTTCCTACGAGCAGTACTTC. Translation: CASSAPGDPSYEQYF.

The chain couples TRBV6-1 to TRBJ2-5; TRBD1 aligns across 9 bases. J gave up 5 bases and V 4 bases, and 11 bases lay outside the gene matches. CDR3 length: 16 amino acids. Germline CDR1 reads MNHNS; CDR2 reads SASEGT. The CDR3 loop reads CASSAIPGQGTETQYF. In nucleotides, the CDR3 is TGTGCCAGCAGTGCCATCCCAGGACAGGGGACGGAGACCCAGTACTTC.

The chain has TRBV12-5 and TRBJ2-5; 12 positions match TRBD2. Germline loops: CDR1 LGHNT, CDR2 FRNRAP. The CDR3 contains 16 residues. After removal of 6 bases from V and 7 bases from J, the junction contained 12 bases not matched to a gene. Written as DNA, the CDR3 is TGTGCTAGTGGGCCCGGACTAGCGGGAACTGGGGGGACCCAGTACTTC. It codes for CASGPGLAGTGGTQYF.

The chain links TRBV6-5 to TRBJ2-1, with D perhaps matching TRBD2 (7 bases). The CDR3 is 12 amino acids. V was clipped by 6 bases and J by 9 bases, with 12 bases between them. Germline-derived CDR1 and CDR2 are MNHEY and SVGAGI. CDR3 residues: CASRQGGGEQFF. CDR3 sequence (DNA): TGTGCCAGCAGACAGGGAGGGGGTGAGCAGTTCTTC.

This chain joins TRBV19 and TRBJ2-1; maybe TRBD1 (5 bases). The germline gives CDR1 LNHDA, CDR2 SQIVND (reference sequence). The ends were cut back, 3 bases at V and 6 bases at J, with 15 bases in the middle. CDR3 size: 15 residues. The CDR3 is CASSIGLGQANEQFF. The CDR3 DNA is TGTGCCAGTAGTATTGGCTTGGGGCAAGCCAATGAGCAGTTCTTC.

This chain links TRBV2 with TRBJ1-3, with D unclear. The CDR3 totals 12 residues. Trimming pared 3 bases from V and 4 bases from J, leaving 4 bases between. Germline V CDR1 and CDR2: SNHLY, FYNNEI. The CDR3 coding sequence is TGTGCCAGCAGTGACAGAGGAAACACCATATATTTT. This codes for CASSDRGNTIYF.